This TCR beta chain was sequenced for a study of shared clonotypes between healthy human individuals. Looking at the study overall: Per donor, three plates held CD4 naive cells, three held CD4 memory, two held CD8 naive and one held CD8 memory. Study conclusions and caveats: A generally larger estimated richness was seen in naive subsets than in memory subsets.

Healthy and HIV-negative, the adult donors had no recent acute infections or vaccinations. A note on this clone: Its specificity is not known.

The authors split each subset's genomic DNA evenly across several immunoSEQ plates. TCRdb's table, derived via immunoSEQ multiplex PCR, lists solely in-frame clones and lacks some. This sample carries roughly 330,000 clones, around 74% of them seen once, and the ten largest clones take 9% to 12%. With 5 bases clipped from V and 11 bases from J, the junction kept 8 bases outside the gene matches. The CDR3 spans 11 residues. CDR1 and CDR2 (germline): GTSNPN, SVGIG (reference sequence). What was sequenced was memory CD4+ T cells sorted from blood. Subset described: CD45RA-negative fraction. The chain carries TRBV30 and TRBJ1-1; 7 nucleotides align to TRBD1. The clonotype originates from a man between 25 and 39 years old in good health. The CDR3 region is CAWAPGQMAFF. The CDR3 region has the DNA TGTGCCTGGGCCCCGGGACAGATGGCTTTCTTT.